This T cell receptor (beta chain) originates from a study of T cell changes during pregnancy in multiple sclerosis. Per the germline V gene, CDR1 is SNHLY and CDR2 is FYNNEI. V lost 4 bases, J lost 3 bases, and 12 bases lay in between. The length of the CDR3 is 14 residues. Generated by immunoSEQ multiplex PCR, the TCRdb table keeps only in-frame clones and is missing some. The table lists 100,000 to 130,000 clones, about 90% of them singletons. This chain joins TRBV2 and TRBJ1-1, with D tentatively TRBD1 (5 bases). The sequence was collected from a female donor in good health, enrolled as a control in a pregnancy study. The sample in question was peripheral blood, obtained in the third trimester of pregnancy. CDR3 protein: CASSAQGGHTEAFF. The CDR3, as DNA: TGTGCCAGCAGTGCTCAGGGCGGTCACACTGAAGCTTTCTTT.